The 21 T cell receptor beta chains listed next were all sequenced from one sample in a study of blood T cells in healthy people across ages. It was with a sample-barcoded 5' primer and a J-beta primer mix that a second PCR of roughly 7 to 12 cycles was run. TCRdb independently ran MiXCR on the 5' RACE reads; one entry per CDR3 protein. The data contain some 1,500,000 distinct CDR3 sequences, roughly 43% of them singletons. Material: blood. The receptors here all came from a woman in her late teens or twenties in good health.

This clonotype came up a few times. The CDR3 loop reads CASNRYQETQYF. Here the CDR3 DNA reads TGTGCCAGCAATCGGTACCAAGAGACCCAGTACTTC. J is TRBJ2-5 and V is TRBV7-2, with no clear D. The V gene lost 7 bases and the J gene lost 0 bases, with 6 bases spanning the gap. Germline V lookup: CDR1 SGHTA, CDR2 FQGNSA. The CDR3 length is 12 residues.

There are a few counts of this clonotype. V gene TRBV11-2 combines with J gene TRBJ2-4; TRBD1 matches 8 bases. The J call is uncertain, as TRBJ2-5 better fits the DNA end. Looked up from germline, CDR1 is SGHAT and CDR2 is FQNNGV. The CDR3 is 14 residues long. This CDR3 reads CASSADRARETQYF. CDR3 coding DNA: TGTGCCAGCAGCGCGGACAGGGCGCGCGAGACCCAGTACTTC.

This clonotype was seen only a few times. The genes are TRBV29-1 and TRBJ2-2, with D uncertain. The CDR3 is made up of 11 amino acids. The ends were cut back, 6 bases at V and 7 bases at J, with 9 bases in the middle. The germline gives CDR1 SQVTM, CDR2 ANQGSEA. The CDR3 is CSVGDGGELFF. The CDR3 DNA reads TGCAGCGTGGGTGACGGCGGGGAGCTGTTTTTT.

V is TRBV29-1 and J is TRBJ2-1; TRBD2 matches at 13 bases. There are 18 residues in the CDR3. Germline V gene data show CDR1 as SQVTM and CDR2 as ANQGSEA. CDR3 loop: CSFRGLAGDSLRYNEQFF. In nucleotides, the CDR3 is TGCAGTTTCAGAGGACTAGCGGGAGATTCGTTAAGATACAATGAGCAGTTCTTC.

The sample holds a few counts of this clonotype. The genes are TRBV13 and TRBJ1-1; D is undetermined. There are 14 residues in the CDR3. Trimming stripped 3 bases from V and 1 base from J, with 9 bases between. Germline assignment: CDR1 PRHDT and CDR2 FYEKMQ (reference sequence). The CDR3 is CASSFTSENTEAFF. Written as DNA, the CDR3 is TGTGCCAGCAGCTTTACATCCGAGAACACTGAAGCTTTCTTT.

J is TRBJ2-5 and V is TRBV5-6; the D gene is possibly TRBD2 (6 bases). Germline CDR1 and CDR2: SGHDT and YYEEEE. This CDR3 is 19 amino acids long. V lost 1 base to trimming and J lost 11 bases, with 33 bases between them. The CDR3 DNA follows: TGTGCCAGCAGCTTGTCCCTCCTCGGTAGCGGAGTCACCTACAATGAGCAGTACTTC. Its translation is CASSLSLLGSGVTYNEQYF.

The V call is TRBV20-1, the J call TRBJ1-5; 7 nucleotides line up with TRBD1. Trimming cost V 6 bases and J 9 bases; bases outside gene matches: 8. Germline assignment: CDR1 DFQATT and CDR2 SNEGSKA (reference sequence). CDR3 length equals 12 residues. The CDR3 reads CSAGRQGRPQHF. The CDR3 DNA reads as TGCAGTGCAGGACGACAGGGCCGGCCCCAGCATTTT.

A note on this clonotype: An end of the junction differs from the germline gene, which may be a read error. The chain uses TRBV4-2 and TRBJ1-6; no clear D. Germline values: CDR1 LGHNA, CDR2 YNFKEQ. The CDR3 sequence is 14 residues long. This CDR3 is CASSQDSRVWPPHF. Written as DNA, the CDR3 is TGTGCCAGCAGCCAAGATAGTCGGGTTTGGCCCCCCCACTTT.

The chain uses TRBV5-6 and TRBJ1-6, with D perhaps TRBD1 (5 bases). This CDR3 has 14 residues. Trimming shortened V by 4 bases and J by 9 bases, and 14 bases separated the two germline ends. In germline, CDR1 is SGHDT, CDR2 YYEEEE. Here the CDR3 reads CASSPDGGSSPLHF. In DNA form, the CDR3 reads TGTGCCAGCAGCCCTGATGGGGGTAGTTCACCCCTCCACTTT. Full variable domain (rest looked up from reference TRBV5-6 and TRBJ1-6): DAGVTQSPTHLIKTRGQQVTLRCSPKSGHDTVSWYQQALGQGPQFIFQYYEEEERQRGNFPDRFSGHQFPNYSSELNVNALLLGDSALYLCASSPDGGSSPLHFGNGTRLTVT.

This clonotype came up a few times. The V call is TRBV12-3 or TRBV12-4, the J call TRBJ1-6; D gene unclear. V was cut by 10 bases and J by 7 bases, with 14 bases left in between. The CDR3 has 13 residues. CDR3 sequence (DNA): TGTGCCACCATGGCCGGGCCCAATTCACCCCTCCACTTT. It is translated as CATMAGPNSPLHF.

This chain joins TRBV6-2 or TRBV6-3 and TRBJ1-2; D is undetermined. The CDR3 sequence is 13 residues long. Germline CDR1 MNHEY, CDR2 SVGEGT. V dropped 2 bases and J dropped 4 bases, with 8 bases sitting between them. CDR3 DNA: TGTGCCAGCAGTTACGTGGTTTCCTATGGCTACACCTTC. It encodes CASSYVVSYGYTF.

The V and J genes are TRBV14 and TRBJ2-1; D tentatively reads TRBD1 or TRBD2 (5 bases each). This CDR3 is 17 amino acids long. V lost 1 base, J lost 4 bases, and 17 bases lay in between. Germline CDR1 SGHDN, CDR2 FVKESK. CDR3 bases: TGTGCCAGCAGCCAAGGGCAAAGGGACGCATCTTACAATGAGCAGTTCTTC. Protein sequence: CASSQGQRDASYNEQFF.

The V gene is TRBV5-1, the J gene TRBJ2-1, with D hard to call. Germline V gives CDR1 SGHRS, CDR2 YFSETQ. This CDR3 is built from 12 residues. Trimming left V 1 base short and J 7 bases short, with 6 bases between. CDR3 DNA: TGCGCCAGCAGCTTGAAGAGTAATGAGCAGTTCTTC. It codes for CASSLKSNEQFF.

The rearrangement joins TRBV5-5 to TRBJ2-4; possibly TRBD2 for D (6 bases). Between the trimmed V and J ends, which lost 4 bases and 13 bases, there was a span of 15 bases. Germline V gene data show CDR1 as SGHKS and CDR2 as YYEKEE (reference sequence). The CDR3 has 12 residues. CDR3 DNA: TGTGCCAGCAGCCGTATCGGGGAGGTCCAGTACTTC. It encodes CASSRIGEVQYF. Supplemented by reference TRBV5-5 and TRBJ2-4, the full variable domain reads DAGVTQSPTHLIKTRGQQVTLRCSPISGHKSVSWYQQVLGQGPQFIFQYYEKEERGRGNFPDRFSARQFPNYSSELNVNALLLGDSALYLCASSRIGEVQYFGAGTRLSVL.

In this sample, this clonotype turned up a few times. This chain uses TRBV20-1 with TRBJ2-2, with TRBD2 matching 10 bases. The CDR3 has 15 residues. CDR1 DFQATT and CDR2 SNEGSKA come from the germline V gene (reference sequence). Trimming took 5 bases from V and 5 from J; bases not matched to a gene: 8. CDR3 coding DNA: TGCAGTGCTCAACTAGCGGGAATGGAGACCGGGGAGCTGTTTTTT. Its translation is CSAQLAGMETGELFF.

CDR3 region: CASSLAGADLEQFF. The CDR3 DNA follows: TGTGCCAGCAGTTTAGCGGGGGCGGACCTGGAGCAGTTCTTC. This chain links TRBV28 with TRBJ2-1; maybe TRBD2 (7 bases). V was pared by 2 bases and J by 10 bases, with 15 bases between. This CDR3 contains 14 residues. Germline loops: CDR1 MDHEN, CDR2 SYDVKM.

This clonotype has more than one count but fewer than ten. The J gene is TRBJ2-1, the V gene TRBV11-2; D perhaps matches TRBD2 (6 bases). Germline V gene sequence: CDR1 SGHAT, CDR2 FQNNGV. Trimming cost V 6 bases and J 2 bases, with 26 bases left between them. The CDR3 is 19 residues long. The CDR3: CASSRNGGASAGTYNEQFF. For the CDR3, the DNA is TGTGCCAGCAGTAGGAATGGGGGAGCTAGCGCCGGCACCTACAATGAGCAGTTCTTC.

The chain links TRBV21-1 to TRBJ1-5. TRBV21-1 is described as a pseudogene. The CDR3 length is 13 residues. CDR3 DNA sequence: TGTGCCAGCAGCAAGGGGTGCAATCAGCCCCAGCATTTT. The encoded protein is CASSKGCNQPQHF.

The rearrangement links TRBV7-9 to TRBJ1-5; unclear D gene. The CDR3 spans 14 residues. Germline V gives CDR1 SEHNR, CDR2 FQNEAQ (reference sequence). Deletions cut 3 bases from V and 2 bases from J, with 8 bases between. CDR3 loop: CASSFEVGNQPQHF. CDR3 coding DNA: TGTGCCAGCAGCTTTGAGGTGGGCAATCAGCCCCAGCATTTT.

Points on this clonotype: The germline gene is not matched at one end of the junction; a read error may be the cause. The J gene is TRBJ2-1, the V gene TRBV7-9; D gene unclear. The CDR3 is made up of 15 amino acids. Germline V lookup: CDR1 SEHNR, CDR2 FQNEAQ (reference sequence). Here the CDR3 reads CAGSLDRSAQETQFF. In nucleotides, the CDR3 is TGTGCCGGCAGCTTAGATAGGTCAGCCCAAGAGACCCAGTTCTTC.

This clonotype was seen only once. The chain recombines TRBV4-1 with TRBJ1-1; D gene unclear. Deletions cut 0 bases from V and 8 bases from J, with 10 bases between. Germline CDR1 MGHRA, CDR2 YSYEKL. CDR3 size: 13 residues. CDR3 DNA sequence: TGCGCCAGCAGCCAAGACAGAGCCCCGGAAGCTTTCTTT. Amino acids: CASSQDRAPEAFF.